The T cell receptor (beta chain) under discussion was sequenced for a study of blood T cell repertoires in COVID-19. About the study: T cells, B-cell-depleted T cells, or PBMCs provided the cDNA or gDNA that served as material.

Data came from immunoSEQ multiplex PCR; TCRdb stores just in-frame clones and leaves some out. Among fewer than 350,000 clones listed, around 85% were seen once. This receptor was taken from a woman aged 25 to 39 who had been exposed to COVID-19. Sequencing was done on a sample of PBMCs or T cells enriched from blood (not recorded which).

In DNA, the CDR3 is TGTGCCAGCAGCCAACAGGGGATGAGCTCCTACGAGCAGTACTTC. As protein: CASSQQGMSSYEQYF. The gene calls are TRBV28 and TRBJ2-7, with 7 bases lining up with TRBD1. CDR3 length: 15 residues. The germline V gene encodes CDR1 MDHEN and CDR2 SYDVKM. V was pared by 6 bases and J by 0 bases, with 8 bases of the junction left unmatched. Full variable domain (remainder filled in from reference TRBV28 and TRBJ2-7): DVKVTQSSRYLVKRTGEKVFLECVQDMDHENMFWYRQDPGLGLRLIYFSYDVKMKEKGDIPEGYSVSREKKERFSLILESASTNQTSMYLCASSQQGMSSYEQYFGPGTRLTVT.